The rows below give T cell receptor beta chains drawn from one sample of a study of cytomegalovirus exposure and HLA in healthy donors. Generated by immunoSEQ multiplex PCR, the TCRdb table keeps only in-frame clones and is missing some. The repertoire holds over 95,000 clones, with roughly three quarters as singletons. Sample: PBMCs. These receptors were collected from a female donor in good health and CMV-seronegative. Each CDR3 is given with its conserved first and last residue. A D gene is named only where the DNA matches it firmly. Clone sizes are given selectively: once, few, many, or a class where the clone is expanded.

clone size | J gene | D gene | CDR3 length | V gene | CDR3 protein | CDR3 DNA
- | TRBJ2-2 | TRBD2 | 16 | TRBV27 | CASSLSSGGNTGELFF | TGTGCCAGCAGTTTATCTAGCGGGGGGAACACCGGGGAGCTGTTTTTT
- | TRBJ1-2 | - | 16 | TRBV19 | CASSIRSGGPAGGYTF | TGTGCCAGTAGTATTCGGTCCGGGGGGCCGGCGGGTGGCTACACCTTC
- | TRBJ1-1 | - | 15 | TRBV30 | CAWSVQLGGYTEAFF | TGTGCCTGGAGTGTACAATTAGGAGGGTACACTGAAGCTTTCTTT
once | TRBJ2-5 | TRBD2 | 15 | TRBV6-5 | CASSPVRGGLETQYF | TGTGCCAGCAGCCCGGTGCGGGGGGGCCTAGAGACCCAGTACTTC
- | TRBJ2-7 | - | 14 | TRBV7-2 | CASSLHPGAYEQYF | TGTGCCAGCAGCTTACACCCCGGAGCCTACGAGCAGTACTTC
- | TRBJ2-1 | TRBD2 | 16 | TRBV7-2 | CASSFRLAGVHNEQFF | TGTGCCAGCAGCTTTAGGCTAGCGGGGGTACACAATGAGCAGTTCTTC
- | TRBJ2-3 | - | 17 | TRBV7-9 | CASSFLVQQALTDTQYF | TGTGCCAGCAGCTTCCTGGTACAACAGGCGCTCACAGATACGCAGTATTTT
- | TRBJ1-3 | - | 14 | TRBV2 | CASLRGNSGNTIYF | TGTGCCAGCCTAAGGGGTAACTCTGGAAACACCATATATTTT
few | TRBJ1-2 | - | 14 | TRBV7-9 | CASSLGTVLYGYTF | TGTGCCAGCAGCTTAGGGACAGTCCTCTATGGCTACACCTTC
- | TRBJ2-7 | TRBD2 | 15 | TRBV7-2 | CASSFRTSETYEQYF | TGTGCCAGCAGCTTTCGGACTAGCGAAACCTACGAGCAGTACTTC
- | TRBJ2-2 | - | 17 | TRBV5-4 | CASSRDRRGLNTGELFF | TGTGCCAGCAGCCGGGACCGAAGGGGGTTGAACACCGGGGAGCTGTTTTTT
- | TRBJ1-5 | - | 15 | TRBV28 | CASSFSAAGNQPQHF | TGTGCCAGCAGTTTTTCCGCAGCGGGCAATCAGCCCCAGCATTTT
- | TRBJ2-7 | - | 13 | TRBV5-6 | CASSLTGTYEQYF | TGTGCCAGCAGCTTGACAGGTACCTACGAGCAGTACTTC
- | TRBJ2-7 | TRBD2 | 16 | TRBV23-1 | CASTPPRGGEYYEQYF | TGCGCCAGCACTCCTCCTCGGGGAGGGGAATACTACGAGCAGTACTTC
few | TRBJ1-4 | - | 13 | TRBV4-3 | CASSQRTNEKLFF | TGCGCCAGCAGCCAACGGACTAATGAAAAACTGTTTTTT
- | TRBJ2-5 | - | 13 | TRBV4-1 | CASSPIGGETQYF | TGCGCCAGCAGCCCAATCGGAGGAGAGACCCAGTACTTC
- | TRBJ2-5 | TRBD1 | 15 | TRBV2 | CASSQDRGFGETQYF | TGTGCCAGCAGTCAAGACAGGGGCTTTGGAGAGACCCAGTACTTC
few | TRBJ1-4 | - | 14 | TRBV7-9 | CASSLAQGNEKLFF | TGTGCCAGCAGCTTAGCGCAGGGTAATGAAAAACTGTTTTTT
- | TRBJ1-1 | - | 14 | TRBV7-6 | CATSGHSLNTEAFF | TGTGCCACCAGCGGCCACAGCCTCAACACTGAAGCTTTCTTT
- | TRBJ1-6 | - | 13 | TRBV27 | CASSYPGNSPLHF | TGTGCCAGCAGTTATCCAGGCAATTCACCCCTCCACTTT
few | TRBJ2-7 | TRBD1 | 18 | TRBV18 | CASSRDVPTGPSSYEQYF | TGTGCCAGCTCACGCGATGTTCCGACAGGGCCGAGCTCCTACGAGCAGTACTTC
- | TRBJ1-3 | TRBD1 | 16 | TRBV27 | CASSSIDRVSGNTIYF | TGTGCCAGCAGTTCCATAGACAGGGTAAGTGGAAACACCATATATTTT
- | TRBJ2-1 | - | 15 | TRBV9 | CASSVDQGPYNEQFF | TGTGCCAGCAGCGTAGACCAGGGGCCCTACAATGAGCAGTTCTTC
- | TRBJ2-2 | - | 14 | TRBV12-5 | CASTDRLNTGELFF | TGTGCCTCCACCGACAGGCTTAACACCGGGGAGCTGTTTTTT
- | TRBJ1-2 | TRBD1 | 15 | TRBV30 | CAWSVWTGRNYGYTF | TGTGCCTGGAGTGTATGGACAGGGAGGAACTATGGCTACACCTTC
- | TRBJ1-2 | - | 12 | TRBV6-6 | CASRGGYYGYTF | TGTGCCAGCAGGGGAGGTTACTATGGCTACACCTTC
- | TRBJ2-7 | TRBD2 | 14 | TRBV18 | CASSPQGGGNEQYF | TGTGCCAGCTCACCACAGGGCGGGGGGAACGAGCAGTACTTC
few | TRBJ2-7 | - | 13 | TRBV5-1 | CASSPEGRRWGYF | TGCGCCAGCAGCCCAGAGGGCCGGAGATGGGGGTACTTC
- | TRBJ1-2 | - | 18 | TRBV9 | CASSVGFVAGAGNYGYTF | TGTGCCAGCAGCGTAGGGTTTGTTGCAGGGGCAGGTAACTATGGCTACACCTTC
few | TRBJ2-5 | TRBD1 | 15 | TRBV5-6 | CASSPAQGAMETQYF | TGTGCCAGCAGCCCAGCTCAGGGGGCGATGGAGACCCAGTACTTC
few | TRBJ1-6 | - | 15 | TRBV9 | CASSVGDTGNSPLHF | TGTGCCAGCAGCGTTGGGGATACAGGGAATTCACCCCTCCACTTT
- | TRBJ1-2 | TRBD1 | 13 | TRBV6-1 | CASSLGTGYGYTF | TGTGCCAGCAGCCTGGGGACAGGGTATGGCTACACCTTC
few | TRBJ1-6 | - | 15 | TRBV6-1 | CASTRSQGRNSPLHF | TGTGCCAGCACTCGCAGCCAGGGTCGTAATTCACCCCTCCACTTT
- | TRBJ2-2 | TRBD2 | 18 | TRBV28 | CASRQDGRGLAGKRELFF | TGTGCCAGCAGACAAGACGGTCGGGGACTAGCGGGAAAAAGGGAGCTGTTTTTT
- | TRBJ2-7 | TRBD1 | 15 | TRBV7-9 | CASSLAQGGLDEQYF | TGTGCCAGCAGCTTAGCGCAAGGGGGCCTCGACGAGCAGTACTTC
- | TRBJ2-6 | TRBD1 | 18 | TRBV27 | CASSIYPQGASGANVLTF | TGTGCCAGCAGTATCTACCCGCAGGGGGCGAGTGGGGCCAACGTCCTGACTTTC
- | TRBJ2-7 | - | 13 | TRBV30 | CAWSVGEGYEQYF | TGTGCCTGGAGTGTAGGAGAGGGCTACGAGCAGTACTTC
few | TRBJ1-1 | - | 14 | TRBV9 | CASSSGHQNTEAFF | TGTGCCAGCAGCTCGGGACACCAGAACACTGAAGCTTTCTTT
- | TRBJ2-7 | TRBD2 | 15 | TRBV28 | CASSLRLAGAYEQYF | TGTGCCAGCAGTTTAAGGCTAGCGGGAGCCTACGAGCAGTACTTC
- | TRBJ2-1 | - | 14 | TRBV9 | CASSVVSHGDEQFF | TGTGCCAGCAGCGTAGTTTCCCACGGGGATGAGCAGTTCTTC
- | TRBJ2-1 | TRBD2 | 16 | TRBV7-9 | CASSLGGRALYNEQFF | TGTGCCAGCAGCTTAGGAGGGAGGGCCCTGTACAATGAGCAGTTCTTC
- | TRBJ2-2 | - | 12 | TRBV5-4 | CASSFGVGELFF | TGTGCCAGCAGCTTCGGGGTCGGGGAGCTGTTTTTT
few | TRBJ1-1 | - | 13 | TRBV11-1 | CASSFYRDSEAFF | TGTGCCAGCAGCTTTTACAGGGATAGTGAAGCTTTCTTT
once | TRBJ2-1 | - | 12 | TRBV2 | CASSEGAAEQFF | TGTGCCAGCAGTGAGGGAGCAGCCGAGCAGTTCTTC
- | TRBJ1-2 | - | 12 | TRBV6-1 | CASARQSYSYTF | TGTGCCAGCGCCAGACAGAGCTACAGCTACACCTTC
once | TRBJ1-5 | TRBD1 | 14 | TRBV6-5 | CASSDRGPTAPQHF | TGTGCCAGCAGCGACAGGGGACCTACCGCGCCCCAGCATTTT
- | TRBJ1-1 | TRBD1 | 16 | TRBV6-5 | CASSYRGTGWSTEAFF | TGTGCCAGCAGTTACCGTGGGACAGGCTGGAGCACTGAAGCTTTCTTT
once | TRBJ2-7 | TRBD2 | 15 | TRBV28 | CASSSDRRELYEQYF | TGTGCCAGCAGTTCTGATCGGCGGGAGCTATACGAGCAGTACTTC
- | TRBJ2-6 | - | 16 | TRBV21-1 | CALRGGFDSGANVLTF | TGTGCTTTACGAGGGGGATTTGACTCTGGGGCCAACGTCCTGACTTTC
- | TRBJ1-1 | TRBD1 | 14 | TRBV2 | CASRLDRGNSEAFF | TGTGCCAGCAGGCTAGACAGGGGGAACTCTGAAGCTTTCTTT
- | TRBJ1-1 | - | 14 | TRBV6-4 | CASSTDSQNTEAFF | TGTGCCAGCAGTACCGACAGCCAGAACACTGAAGCTTTCTTT
- | TRBJ2-7 | - | 13 | TRBV11-2 | CASSLVLRLEQYF | TGTGCCAGCAGCTTAGTCTTGCGGCTCGAGCAGTACTTC
- | TRBJ1-1 | TRBD1 | 15 | TRBV5-4 | CASSSWGTANTEAFF | TGTGCCAGCAGCTCATGGGGGACAGCGAACACTGAAGCTTTCTTT
- | TRBJ2-2 | - | 13 | TRBV29-1 | CSAYRGRGGELFF | TGCAGCGCTTATAGGGGGCGGGGCGGGGAGCTGTTTTTT
- | TRBJ1-1 | - | 15 | TRBV9 | CASSPTGGGLSEAFF | TGTGCCAGCAGCCCTACAGGCGGGGGTCTGAGTGAAGCTTTCTTT
- | TRBJ1-5 | TRBD1 | 17 | TRBV30 | CAWSRDRGLNSNQPQHF | TGTGCCTGGAGTAGGGACAGGGGGTTAAATAGCAATCAGCCCCAGCATTTT
- | TRBJ1-2 | TRBD1 | 14 | TRBV14 | CASSPDRGGYGYTF | TGTGCCAGCAGCCCCGACAGGGGAGGCTATGGCTACACCTTC